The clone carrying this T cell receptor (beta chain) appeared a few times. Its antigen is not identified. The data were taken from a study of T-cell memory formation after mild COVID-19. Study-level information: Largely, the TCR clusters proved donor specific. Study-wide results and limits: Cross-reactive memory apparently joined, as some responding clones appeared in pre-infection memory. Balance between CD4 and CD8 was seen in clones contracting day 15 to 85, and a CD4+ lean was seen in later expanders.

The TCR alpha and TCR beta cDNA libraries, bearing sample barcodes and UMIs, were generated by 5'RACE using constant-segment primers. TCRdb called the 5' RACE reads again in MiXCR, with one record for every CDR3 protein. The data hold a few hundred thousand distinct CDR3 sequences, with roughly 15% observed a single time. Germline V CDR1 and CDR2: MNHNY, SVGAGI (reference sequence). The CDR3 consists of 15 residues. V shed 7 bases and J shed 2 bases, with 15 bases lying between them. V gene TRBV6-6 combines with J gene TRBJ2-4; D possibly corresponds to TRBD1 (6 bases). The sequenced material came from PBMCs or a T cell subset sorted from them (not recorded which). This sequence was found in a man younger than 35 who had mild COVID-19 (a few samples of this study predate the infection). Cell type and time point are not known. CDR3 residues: CASTDRRRSKNIQYF. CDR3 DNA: TGTGCCAGCACCGACAGGCGCCGGTCCAAAAACATTCAGTACTTC.